These T cell receptor beta chains were read from a single sample in a study of T cell responses to AZD1222 COVID-19 vaccine. Profiling relied on immunoSEQ multiplex PCR, and the TCRdb table lists in-frame clones only, not all of them. The data show some 96,000 clones, 70% to 90% seen once. Sequenced here: peripheral blood, sampled on day 0 of MenACWY control vaccination. The origin of the receptors is an adult in good health. CDR3s include the opening cysteine and the closing phenylalanine or tryptophan. The order of the fields is J gene, clone size, D gene, V gene, CDR3 protein, CDR3 DNA. The D gene is left open where the match is weak. Some rows have no size entry. The others give once, few or many, or a class for an expanded clone.

J gene: TRBJ1-3; clone size: once; D gene: .; V gene: TRBV6-6; CDR3 protein: CASSYALWSGNTIYF; CDR3 DNA: TGTGCCAGCAGTTACGCTCTCTGGTCTGGAAACACCATATATTTT
J gene: TRBJ1-2; clone size: .; D gene: .; V gene: TRBV2; CDR3 protein: CASSAQQYYGYTF; CDR3 DNA: TGTGCCAGCAGTGCACAGCAATACTATGGCTACACCTTC
J gene: TRBJ2-7; clone size: .; D gene: .; V gene: TRBV7-8; CDR3 protein: CASSLGRGKGTYEQYF; CDR3 DNA: TGTGCCAGCAGCTTAGGGAGGGGGAAGGGCACCTACGAGCAGTACTTC
J gene: TRBJ2-7; clone size: .; D gene: .; V gene: TRBV4-1; CDR3 protein: CASSQASGWGATYEQYF; CDR3 DNA: TGCGCCAGCAGCCAAGCCTCCGGCTGGGGGGCCACCTACGAGCAGTACTTC
J gene: TRBJ2-3; clone size: .; D gene: TRBD2; V gene: TRBV5-4; CDR3 protein: CASSSAGGLADTQYF; CDR3 DNA: TGTGCCAGCAGCTCGGCGGGGGGGTTAGCAGATACGCAGTATTTT
J gene: TRBJ1-6; clone size: few; D gene: TRBD1; V gene: TRBV5-4; CDR3 protein: CASSSYYRGDNSPLHF; CDR3 DNA: TGTGCCAGCAGCAGTTACTACAGGGGCGATAATTCACCCCTCCACTTT
J gene: TRBJ2-1; clone size: once; D gene: .; V gene: TRBV4-3; CDR3 protein: CASSQDRTPHNEQFF; CDR3 DNA: TGCGCCAGCAGCCAAGATCGGACCCCCCACAATGAGCAGTTCTTC
J gene: TRBJ1-1; clone size: .; D gene: TRBD1; V gene: TRBV6-5; CDR3 protein: CASNPKGAGDTEAFF; CDR3 DNA: TGTGCCAGCAACCCAAAGGGGGCGGGGGACACTGAAGCTTTCTTT
J gene: TRBJ1-5; clone size: .; D gene: TRBD1; V gene: TRBV7-9; CDR3 protein: CASSPGTANQPQHF; CDR3 DNA: TGTGCCAGCAGCCCCGGGACAGCGAATCAGCCCCAGCATTTT
J gene: TRBJ2-7; clone size: .; D gene: .; V gene: TRBV5-1; CDR3 protein: CASSLRGPHSYEQYF; CDR3 DNA: TGCGCCAGCAGCTTGCGGGGACCGCACTCCTACGAGCAGTACTTC
J gene: TRBJ2-4; clone size: .; D gene: .; V gene: TRBV21-1; CDR3 protein: CASSKRGSGYF; CDR3 DNA: TGTGCCAGCAGCAAGAGGGGCTCAGGGTACTTC
J gene: TRBJ2-5; clone size: .; D gene: TRBD1; V gene: TRBV6-5; CDR3 protein: CASTPGGGQETQYF; CDR3 DNA: TGTGCCAGCACCCCAGGGGGCGGTCAAGAGACCCAGTACTTC
J gene: TRBJ2-5; clone size: .; D gene: TRBD1; V gene: TRBV4-1; CDR3 protein: CASSQDRTTGEQETQYF; CDR3 DNA: TGCGCCAGCAGCCAAGATAGGACAACAGGGGAACAAGAGACCCAGTACTTC
J gene: TRBJ2-5; clone size: .; D gene: TRBD1; V gene: TRBV28; CDR3 protein: CATITGVQETQYF; CDR3 DNA: TGTGCCACCATTACAGGGGTCCAAGAGACCCAGTACTTC
J gene: TRBJ2-3; clone size: .; D gene: TRBD2; V gene: TRBV6-2/TRBV6-3; CDR3 protein: CASSGRGTSGGSTDTQYF; CDR3 DNA: TGTGCCAGCAGTGGACGCGGGACTAGCGGGGGTAGCACAGATACGCAGTATTTT
J gene: TRBJ2-5; clone size: once; D gene: .; V gene: TRBV11-2; CDR3 protein: CASSSTPEYQETQYF; CDR3 DNA: TGTGCCAGCAGCTCGACACCCGAGTACCAAGAGACCCAGTACTTC
J gene: TRBJ1-2; clone size: .; D gene: .; V gene: TRBV6-5; CDR3 protein: CASRFYGYTF; CDR3 DNA: TGTGCCAGCAGATTCTATGGCTACACCTTC
J gene: TRBJ2-5; clone size: .; D gene: TRBD2; V gene: TRBV19; CDR3 protein: CASGTSGTPGETQYF; CDR3 DNA: TGTGCCAGTGGGACTAGCGGGACCCCGGGGGAGACCCAGTACTTC
J gene: TRBJ2-7; clone size: .; D gene: .; V gene: TRBV6-5; CDR3 protein: CATRQNSVYEQYF; CDR3 DNA: TGTGCCACCCGCCAGAATTCGGTTTACGAGCAGTACTTC
J gene: TRBJ1-2; clone size: .; D gene: .; V gene: TRBV7-2; CDR3 protein: CASSLGADYGYTF; CDR3 DNA: TGTGCCAGCAGCTTAGGGGCGGACTATGGCTACACCTTC
J gene: TRBJ2-2; clone size: .; D gene: .; V gene: TRBV5-4; CDR3 protein: CASSLVSGGPNTGELFF; CDR3 DNA: TGTGCCAGCAGCTTGGTTTCGGGGGGCCCGAACACCGGGGAGCTGTTTTTT
J gene: TRBJ2-2; clone size: .; D gene: TRBD1; V gene: TRBV3-1/TRBV3-2; CDR3 protein: CASSAPGTGYSGELFF; CDR3 DNA: TGTGCCAGCAGCGCCCCCGGGACAGGGTACTCCGGGGAGCTGTTTTTT
J gene: TRBJ2-2; clone size: few; D gene: .; V gene: TRBV18; CDR3 protein: CASSPRSSVDTGELFF; CDR3 DNA: TGTGCCAGCTCACCACGAAGCAGCGTCGACACCGGGGAGCTGTTTTTT
J gene: TRBJ1-3; clone size: .; D gene: .; V gene: TRBV7-9; CDR3 protein: CASSLGTSTLGNTIYF; CDR3 DNA: TGTGCCAGCAGCTTAGGGACATCGACTCTAGGAAACACCATATATTTT
J gene: TRBJ1-6; clone size: .; D gene: .; V gene: TRBV4-3; CDR3 protein: CASSPFLGGAQNSPLHF; CDR3 DNA: TGCGCCAGCAGCCCCTTTCTCGGGGGGGCGCAGAATTCACCCCTCCACTTT
J gene: TRBJ1-2; clone size: .; D gene: .; V gene: TRBV19; CDR3 protein: CASSPQGGYGYTF; CDR3 DNA: TGTGCCAGTAGTCCACAAGGGGGCTATGGCTACACCTTC
J gene: TRBJ2-3; clone size: .; D gene: .; V gene: TRBV7-9; CDR3 protein: CASSLRGPSTDTQYF; CDR3 DNA: TGTGCCAGCAGCTTACGGGGGCCTAGCACAGATACGCAGTATTTT
J gene: TRBJ2-5; clone size: .; D gene: .; V gene: TRBV7-9; CDR3 protein: CASSLRGFQETQYF; CDR3 DNA: TGTGCCAGCAGCTTACGGGGGTTCCAAGAGACCCAGTACTTC
J gene: TRBJ2-1; clone size: .; D gene: TRBD1; V gene: TRBV19; CDR3 protein: CASSIARQGAGNEQFF; CDR3 DNA: TGTGCCAGTAGTATAGCGAGACAGGGGGCCGGGAATGAGCAGTTCTTC
J gene: TRBJ2-3; clone size: .; D gene: TRBD2; V gene: TRBV28; CDR3 protein: CASHIAGGATDTQYF; CDR3 DNA: TGTGCCAGCCACATAGCGGGGGGGGCCACAGATACGCAGTATTTT
J gene: TRBJ2-7; clone size: .; D gene: .; V gene: TRBV18; CDR3 protein: CASSPSQGRSEQYF; CDR3 DNA: TGTGCCAGCTCACCCAGCCAGGGGAGGTCCGAGCAGTACTTC
J gene: TRBJ2-7; clone size: .; D gene: TRBD1; V gene: TRBV7-9; CDR3 protein: CASSAPGTGHNEQYF; CDR3 DNA: TGTGCCAGCAGCGCCCCCGGGACAGGGCATAACGAGCAGTACTTC
J gene: TRBJ1-2; clone size: .; D gene: .; V gene: TRBV2; CDR3 protein: CASRAVVGGGGYTF; CDR3 DNA: TGTGCCAGCAGAGCGGTGGTCGGAGGCGGCGGCTACACCTTC
J gene: TRBJ2-5; clone size: .; D gene: TRBD1; V gene: TRBV7-8; CDR3 protein: CASSLGSGQGIKTQYF; CDR3 DNA: TGTGCCAGCAGCTTAGGGAGTGGACAGGGGATTAAGACCCAGTACTTC
J gene: TRBJ2-7; clone size: medium-sized; D gene: .; V gene: TRBV6-4; CDR3 protein: CASRIGFYEQYF; CDR3 DNA: TGTGCCAGTCGGATAGGGTTCTACGAGCAGTACTTC
J gene: TRBJ2-7; clone size: .; D gene: .; V gene: TRBV11-3; CDR3 protein: CASSLEGAPREEQYF; CDR3 DNA: TGTGCCAGCAGCTTAGAGGGGGCCCCACGCGAGGAGCAGTACTTC
J gene: TRBJ2-7; clone size: .; D gene: .; V gene: TRBV5-5; CDR3 protein: CASSLDLGLPTDEQYF; CDR3 DNA: TGTGCCAGCAGCTTGGATTTAGGCCTCCCAACCGACGAGCAGTACTTC
J gene: TRBJ2-1; clone size: .; D gene: TRBD2; V gene: TRBV7-3; CDR3 protein: CASSRDYYNEQFF; CDR3 DNA: TGTGCCAGCAGCCGGGACTACTACAATGAGCAGTTCTTC
J gene: TRBJ1-3; clone size: .; D gene: .; V gene: TRBV6-5; CDR3 protein: CASSPSLRGNTIYF; CDR3 DNA: TGTGCCAGCAGTCCGTCCCTTAGGGGAAACACCATATATTTT
J gene: TRBJ2-3; clone size: .; D gene: TRBD2; V gene: TRBV27; CDR3 protein: CASSTHQRGGGDTQYF; CDR3 DNA: TGTGCCAGCAGTACTCATCAGCGGGGGGGTGGGGATACGCAGTATTTT
J gene: TRBJ2-7; clone size: .; D gene: .; V gene: TRBV11-3; CDR3 protein: CASSFPTGPHEQYF; CDR3 DNA: TGTGCCAGCAGCTTTCCGACAGGCCCCCACGAGCAGTACTTC
J gene: TRBJ1-1; clone size: .; D gene: .; V gene: TRBV7-2; CDR3 protein: CASSLVRGNTEAFF; CDR3 DNA: TGTGCCAGCAGCTTAGTCCGAGGAAACACTGAAGCTTTCTTT